The clone carrying this T cell receptor beta chain was detected once. Its antigen is still unknown. Pooled in the analysis were second doses at about 4 or about 12 weeks. This table comes from immunoSEQ multiplex PCR, and its TCRdb copy is limited to in-frame clones, with some not included. The sample gives about 160,000 clones, roughly nine tenths of which show up once; less than 1.3% is in the top ten. These data belong to a study of T cell responses to AZD1222 COVID-19 vaccine. Overall study results and limits: At baseline, seropositivity was found in only a handful of AZD1222 recipients. Possibly, clonal diversity was underestimated; donors were largely white British and included more females. All repertoire sampling was performed exclusively after the peak T cell response.

Germline V gene sequence: CDR1 GTSNPN, CDR2 SVGIG (reference sequence). The germline V and J ends were trimmed by 3 bases and 0 bases, with 9 bases remaining between them. The CDR3 is made up of 14 amino acids. This TCR came from an adult who received the AZD1222 COVID-19 vaccine. V is TRBV30 and J is TRBJ1-3; a weak D match, TRBD1 (5 bases). Material: peripheral blood, obtained 28 days after the second AZD1222 dose. Written as DNA, the CDR3 is TGTGCCTGGAGCCGGGGGAGCTCTGGAAACACCATATATTTT. It specifies CAWSRGSSGNTIYF. The full variable domain, rest sourced from reference TRBV30 and TRBJ1-3, is SQTIHQWPATLVQPVGSPLSLECTVEGTSNPNLYWYRQAAGRGLQLLFYSVGIGQISSEVPQNLSASRPQDRQFILSSKKLLLSDSGFYLCAWSRGSSGNTIYFGEGSWLTVV.